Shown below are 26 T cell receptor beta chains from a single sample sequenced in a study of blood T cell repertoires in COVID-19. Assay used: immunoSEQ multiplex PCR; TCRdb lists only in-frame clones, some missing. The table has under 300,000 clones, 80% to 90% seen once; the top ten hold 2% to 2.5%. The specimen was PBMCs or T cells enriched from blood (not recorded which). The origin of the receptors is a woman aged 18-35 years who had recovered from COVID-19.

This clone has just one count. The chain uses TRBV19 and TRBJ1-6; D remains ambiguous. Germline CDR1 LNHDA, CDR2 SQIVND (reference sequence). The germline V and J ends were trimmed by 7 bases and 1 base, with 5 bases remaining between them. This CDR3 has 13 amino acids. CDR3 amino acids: CASTGSYNSPLHF. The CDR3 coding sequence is TGTGCCAGTACGGGTTCCTATAATTCACCCCTCCACTTT.

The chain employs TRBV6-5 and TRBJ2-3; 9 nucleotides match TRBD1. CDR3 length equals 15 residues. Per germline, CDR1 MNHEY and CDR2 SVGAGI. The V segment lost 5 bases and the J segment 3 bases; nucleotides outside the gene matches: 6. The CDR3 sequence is CASSLRGQGTDTQYF. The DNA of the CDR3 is TGTGCCAGCAGTCTCAGGGGACAGGGTACAGATACGCAGTATTTT.

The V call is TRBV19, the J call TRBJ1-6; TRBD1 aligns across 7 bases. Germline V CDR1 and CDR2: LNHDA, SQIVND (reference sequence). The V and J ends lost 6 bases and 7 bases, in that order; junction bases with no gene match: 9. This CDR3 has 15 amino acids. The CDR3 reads CASRPAGGGNSPLHF. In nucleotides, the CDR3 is TGTGCCAGTAGACCGGCAGGGGGTGGGAATTCACCCCTCCACTTT.

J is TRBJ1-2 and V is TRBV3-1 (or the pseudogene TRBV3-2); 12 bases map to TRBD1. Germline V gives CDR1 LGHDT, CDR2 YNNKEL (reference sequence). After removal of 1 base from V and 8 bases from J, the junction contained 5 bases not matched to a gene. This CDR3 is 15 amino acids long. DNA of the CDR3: TGTGCCAGCAGCCAAGCGGGACAGGGGGCAAGGGGCTACACCTTC. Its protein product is CASSQAGQGARGYTF.

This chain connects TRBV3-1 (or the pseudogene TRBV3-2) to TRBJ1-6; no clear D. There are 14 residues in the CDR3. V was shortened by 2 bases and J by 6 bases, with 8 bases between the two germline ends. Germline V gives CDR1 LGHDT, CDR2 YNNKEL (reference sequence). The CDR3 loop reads CASSQREANSPLHF. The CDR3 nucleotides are TGTGCCAGCAGCCAAAGGGAGGCTAATTCACCCCTCCACTTT.

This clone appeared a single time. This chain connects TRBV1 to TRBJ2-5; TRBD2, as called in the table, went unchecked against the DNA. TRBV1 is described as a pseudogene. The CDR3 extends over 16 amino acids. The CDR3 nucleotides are TGCACCAGCAGCCAAACTAGCGGGGGGGCCGAAGAGACCCAGTACTTC. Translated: CTSSQTSGGAEETQYF.

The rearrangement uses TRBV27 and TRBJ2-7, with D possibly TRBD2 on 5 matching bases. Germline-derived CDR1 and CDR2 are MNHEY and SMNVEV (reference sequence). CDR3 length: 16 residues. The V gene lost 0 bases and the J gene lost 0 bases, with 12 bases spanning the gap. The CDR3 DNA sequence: TGTGCCAGCAGTTTATCCCCGAGGAGGTACTCCTACGAGCAGTACTTC. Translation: CASSLSPRRYSYEQYF.

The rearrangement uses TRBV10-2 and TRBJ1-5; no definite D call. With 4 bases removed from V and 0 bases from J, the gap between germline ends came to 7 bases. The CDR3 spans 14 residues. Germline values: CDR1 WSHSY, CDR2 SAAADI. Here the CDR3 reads CASSGEDSNQPQHF. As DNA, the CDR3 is TGCGCCAGCAGTGGAGAGGATAGCAATCAGCCCCAGCATTTT.

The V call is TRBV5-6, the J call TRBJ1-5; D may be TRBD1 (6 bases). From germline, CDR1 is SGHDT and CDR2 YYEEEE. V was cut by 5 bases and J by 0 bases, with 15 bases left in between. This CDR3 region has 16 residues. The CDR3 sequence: CASSSSGAYSNQPQHF. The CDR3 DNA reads TGTGCCAGCAGTTCGTCAGGGGCCTATAGCAATCAGCCCCAGCATTTT.

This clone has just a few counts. This CDR3 reads CASSEGGLTGSEQYF. The CDR3 coding sequence is TGTGCCAGCAGTGAAGGTGGTCTGACAGGGAGCGAGCAGTACTTC. The chain links TRBV2 to TRBJ2-7, with 7 bases lining up with TRBD1. Trimming at V came to 1 base and at J to 6 bases, leaving 9 bases not matched to a gene. CDR3 size: 15 residues. Germline CDR1 SNHLY, CDR2 FYNNEI.

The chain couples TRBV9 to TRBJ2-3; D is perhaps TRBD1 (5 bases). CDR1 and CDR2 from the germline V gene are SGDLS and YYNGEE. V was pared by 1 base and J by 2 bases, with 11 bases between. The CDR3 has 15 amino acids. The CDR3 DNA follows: TGTGCCAGCAGCGTAATGGTGGGGCCCACAGATACGCAGTATTTT. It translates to CASSVMVGPTDTQYF. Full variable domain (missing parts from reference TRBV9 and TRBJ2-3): DSGVTQTPKHLITATGQRVTLRCSPRSGDLSVYWYQQSLDQGLQFLIQYYNGEERAKGNILERFSAQQFPDLHSELNLSSLELGDSALYFCASSVMVGPTDTQYFGPGTRLTVL.

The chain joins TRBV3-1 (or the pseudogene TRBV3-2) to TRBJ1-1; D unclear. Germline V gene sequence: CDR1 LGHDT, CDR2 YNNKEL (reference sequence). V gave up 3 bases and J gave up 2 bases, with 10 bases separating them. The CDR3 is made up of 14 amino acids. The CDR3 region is CASSQRSGNTEAFF. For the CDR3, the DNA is TGTGCCAGCAGCCAGCGCTCAGGAAACACTGAAGCTTTCTTT.

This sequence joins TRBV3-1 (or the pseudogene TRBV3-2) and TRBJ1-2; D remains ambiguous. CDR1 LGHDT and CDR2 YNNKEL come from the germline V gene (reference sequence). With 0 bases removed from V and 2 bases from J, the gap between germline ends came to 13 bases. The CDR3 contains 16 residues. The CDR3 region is CASSQDPPSRNYGYTF. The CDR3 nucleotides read TGTGCCAGCAGCCAAGATCCCCCTAGCAGGAACTATGGCTACACCTTC.

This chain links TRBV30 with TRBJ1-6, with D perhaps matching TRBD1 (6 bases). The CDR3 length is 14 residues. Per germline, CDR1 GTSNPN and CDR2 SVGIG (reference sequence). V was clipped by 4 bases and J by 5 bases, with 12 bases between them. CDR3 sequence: CAWTFRDNNSPLHF. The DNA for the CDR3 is TGTGCCTGGACCTTCCGGGACAATAATTCACCCCTCCACTTT. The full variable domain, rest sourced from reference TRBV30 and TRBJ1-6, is SQTIHQWPATLVQPVGSPLSLECTVEGTSNPNLYWYRQAAGRGLQLLFYSVGIGQISSEVPQNLSASRPQDRQFILSSKKLLLSDSGFYLCAWTFRDNNSPLHFGNGTRLTVT.

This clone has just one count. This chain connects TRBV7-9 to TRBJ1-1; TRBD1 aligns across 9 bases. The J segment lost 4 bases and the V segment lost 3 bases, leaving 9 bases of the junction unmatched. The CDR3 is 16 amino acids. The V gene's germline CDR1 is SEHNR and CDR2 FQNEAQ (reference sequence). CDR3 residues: CASSFYLGQGSTEAFF. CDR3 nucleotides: TGTGCCAGCAGCTTCTACCTCGGACAGGGGAGCACTGAAGCTTTCTTT.

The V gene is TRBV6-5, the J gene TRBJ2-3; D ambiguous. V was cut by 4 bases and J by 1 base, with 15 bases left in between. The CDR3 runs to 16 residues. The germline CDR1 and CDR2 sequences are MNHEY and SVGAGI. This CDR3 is CASSSRLFLGTDTQYF. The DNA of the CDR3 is TGTGCCAGCAGTTCTCGACTTTTCTTGGGCACAGATACGCAGTATTTT.

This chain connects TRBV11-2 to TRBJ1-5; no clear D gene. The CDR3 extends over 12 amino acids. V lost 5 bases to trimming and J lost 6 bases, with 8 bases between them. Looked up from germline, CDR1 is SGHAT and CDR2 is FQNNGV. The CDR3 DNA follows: TGTGCCAGCAGCATAGGGCTTCAGCCCCAGCATTTT. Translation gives CASSIGLQPQHF.

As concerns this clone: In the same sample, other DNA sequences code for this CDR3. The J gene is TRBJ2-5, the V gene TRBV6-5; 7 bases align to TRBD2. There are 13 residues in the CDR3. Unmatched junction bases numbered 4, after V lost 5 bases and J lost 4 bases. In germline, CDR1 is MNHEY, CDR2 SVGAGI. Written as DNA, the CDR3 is TGTGCCAGCAGTCTCCCGGGGGGAGAGACCCAGTACTTC. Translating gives CASSLPGGETQYF.

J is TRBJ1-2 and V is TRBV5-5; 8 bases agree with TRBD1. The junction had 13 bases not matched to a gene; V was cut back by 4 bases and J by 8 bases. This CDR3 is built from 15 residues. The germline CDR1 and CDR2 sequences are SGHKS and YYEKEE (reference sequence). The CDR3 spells CASSPRARGREGYTF. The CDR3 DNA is TGTGCCAGCAGCCCCCGGGCCAGGGGGCGCGAAGGCTACACCTTC.

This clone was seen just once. This CDR3 reads CASTRTFPSSYNEQFF. CDR3 bases: TGTGCCAGCACCCGTACTTTTCCAAGCTCCTACAATGAGCAGTTCTTC. V usage is TRBV2 and J usage is TRBJ2-1; no clear D gene. The CDR3 spans 16 residues. Germline CDR1 reads SNHLY; CDR2 reads FYNNEI. With 7 bases removed from V and 0 bases from J, the gap between germline ends came to 16 bases.

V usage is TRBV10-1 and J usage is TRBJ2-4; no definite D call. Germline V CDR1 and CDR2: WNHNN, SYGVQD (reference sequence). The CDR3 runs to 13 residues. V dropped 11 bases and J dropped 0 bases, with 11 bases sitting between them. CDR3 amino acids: CAGPSLAKNIQYF. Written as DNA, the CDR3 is TGCGCCGGCCCTTCCCTAGCCAAAAACATTCAGTACTTC.

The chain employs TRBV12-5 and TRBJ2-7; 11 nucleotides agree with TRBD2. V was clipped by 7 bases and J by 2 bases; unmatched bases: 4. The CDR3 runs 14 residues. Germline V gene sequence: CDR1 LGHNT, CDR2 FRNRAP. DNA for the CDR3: TGTGCTAGTGCCCTTAGCGGGGGGGCCTACGAGCAGTACTTC. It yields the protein CASALSGGAYEQYF.

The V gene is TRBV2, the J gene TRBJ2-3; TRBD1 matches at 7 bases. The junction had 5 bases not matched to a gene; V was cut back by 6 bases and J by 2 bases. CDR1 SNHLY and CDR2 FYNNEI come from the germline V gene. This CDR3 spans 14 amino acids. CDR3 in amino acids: CASRPGTVTDTQYF. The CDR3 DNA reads TGTGCCAGCAGACCCGGGACAGTCACAGATACGCAGTATTTT. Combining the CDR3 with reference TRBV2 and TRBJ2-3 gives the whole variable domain EPEVTQTPSHQVTQMGQEVILRCVPISNHLYFYWYRQILGQKVEFLVSFYNNEISEKSEIFDDQFSVERPDGSNFTLKIRSTKLEDSAMYFCASRPGTVTDTQYFGPGTRLTVL.

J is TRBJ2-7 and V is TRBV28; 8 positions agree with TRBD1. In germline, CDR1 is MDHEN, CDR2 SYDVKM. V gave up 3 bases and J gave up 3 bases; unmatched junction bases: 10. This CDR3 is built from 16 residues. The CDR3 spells CASSFLLRTGRYEQYF. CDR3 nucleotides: TGTGCCAGCAGTTTTTTACTAAGGACAGGGCGCTACGAGCAGTACTTC.

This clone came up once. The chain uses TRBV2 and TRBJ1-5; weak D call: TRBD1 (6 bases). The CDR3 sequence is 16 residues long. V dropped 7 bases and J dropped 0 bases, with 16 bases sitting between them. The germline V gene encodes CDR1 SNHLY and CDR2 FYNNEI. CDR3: CASTLDSQASNQPQHF. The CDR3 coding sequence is TGTGCCAGCACTTTGGACAGCCAAGCTAGCAATCAGCCCCAGCATTTT. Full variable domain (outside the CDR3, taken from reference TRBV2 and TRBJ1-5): EPEVTQTPSHQVTQMGQEVILRCVPISNHLYFYWYRQILGQKVEFLVSFYNNEISEKSEIFDDQFSVERPDGSNFTLKIRSTKLEDSAMYFCASTLDSQASNQPQHFGDGTRLSIL.

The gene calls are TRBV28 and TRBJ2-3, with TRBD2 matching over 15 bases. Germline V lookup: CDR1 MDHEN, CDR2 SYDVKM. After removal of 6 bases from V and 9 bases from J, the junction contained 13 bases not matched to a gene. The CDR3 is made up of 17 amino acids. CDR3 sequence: CASRGLPGLAGGLTQYF. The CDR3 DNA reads TGTGCCAGCAGAGGACTTCCGGGACTAGCGGGGGGCTTGACGCAGTATTTT.